The 23 T cell receptor beta chains presented below share a single source sample, sequenced in a study of pediatric ulcerative colitis. The table came from immunoSEQ multiplex PCR; TCRdb's copy has only in-frame clones and leaves some out. The table records about 64,000 clones, 70% to 85% of them present only once. Sequenced material: blood. The receptors stem from a boy aged 5-17 years with moderate ulcerative colitis.

V usage is TRBV27 and J usage is TRBJ1-6; D gene uncertain. The germline V and J ends were trimmed by 5 bases and 8 bases, with 10 bases remaining between them. The CDR3 contains 13 residues. CDR1 is MNHEY and CDR2 is SMNVEV in the germline V gene (reference sequence). Written as DNA, the CDR3 is TGTGCCAGCAGTCTCTTGGAGGATTCACCCCTCCACTTT. It encodes CASSLLEDSPLHF.

The CDR3 here is CASRTTGNHGYTF. The CDR3 coding sequence is TGTGCCAGCAGGACAACAGGGAACCATGGCTACACCTTC. V usage is TRBV27 and J usage is TRBJ1-2; TRBD1 might be the D (6 bases). The V gene's germline CDR1 is MNHEY and CDR2 SMNVEV (reference sequence). V lost 6 bases and J lost 6, with 14 bases in between. This CDR3 is 13 amino acids long.

This clone was seen only once. The chain links TRBV7-6 to TRBJ1-2; D gene uncertain. The V and J ends lost 5 bases and 7 bases respectively, with 11 bases between them. The CDR3 is 12 amino acids. The germline CDR1 and CDR2 sequences are SGHVS and FNYEAQ. The CDR3 loop reads CASSPLSPGYTF. The CDR3 DNA reads as TGTGCCAGCAGCCCCCTCTCCCCTGGCTACACCTTC.

This clone came up once. This sequence joins TRBV2 and TRBJ2-1; 8 nucleotides match TRBD1. The CDR3 is 14 amino acids. Losses at the gene ends were 2 bases for V and 6 bases for J; bases not matched to a gene: 3. CDR1 is SNHLY and CDR2 is FYNNEI in the germline V gene. CDR3 amino acids: CASSEQGAGNEQFF. CDR3 nucleotides: TGTGCCAGCAGTGAACAGGGGGCCGGCAATGAGCAGTTCTTC.

This chain links TRBV29-1 with TRBJ2-5, with 16 bases fitting TRBD2. CDR1 is SQVTM, CDR2 ANQGSEA, per germline. V lost 6 bases to trimming and J lost 4 bases; unmatched junction nucleotides: 5. There are 15 residues in the CDR3. DNA of the CDR3: TGCAGCGTGAGGGGACTAGCGGGGGGGCCAGAGACCCAGTACTTC. This translates into CSVRGLAGGPETQYF.

This clone is medium-sized within its sample. Other DNA variants within this sample encode the same CDR3. The rearrangement joins TRBV9 to TRBJ2-2; D unresolved. V was pared by 0 bases and J by 1 base, with 7 bases between. Germline CDR1 is SGDLS and CDR2 is YYNGEE. The CDR3 runs 15 residues. The CDR3 DNA sequence: TGTGCCAGCAGCGTAGAACCGGAGAACACCGGGGAGCTGTTTTTT. This codes for CASSVEPENTGELFF.

The CDR3 nucleotides read TGTGCCAGCAGCGGCCGAGGGGGACTAGCGGGAGACAATGAGCAGTTCTTC. It encodes CASSGRGGLAGDNEQFF. The rearrangement links TRBV9 to TRBJ2-1; 14 bases agree with TRBD2. Germline CDR1 reads SGDLS; CDR2 reads YYNGEE. Germline trimming cut 3 bases from V and 5 bases from J; bases unmatched to any gene: 7. This CDR3 is built from 17 residues.

The chain combines TRBV7-2 with TRBJ1-4, with a weak D call TRBD1 (6 bases). The ends were cut back, 4 bases at V and 7 bases at J, with 19 bases in the middle. CDR1 and CDR2 from the germline V gene are SGHTA and FQGNSA. The CDR3 runs to 16 residues. For the CDR3, the DNA is TGTGCCAGCAGCTATAACCCCCCCCGAGGGGGTGAAAAACTGTTTTTT. Protein product: CASSYNPPRGGEKLFF.

The rearrangement joins TRBV2 to TRBJ2-7; D not certain. V was trimmed by 5 bases and J by 3 bases, leaving 5 bases between them. The CDR3 consists of 11 residues. CDR1 and CDR2 from the germline V gene are SNHLY and FYNNEI. CDR3 bases: TGTGCCAGCAGTAAAAACTACGAGCAGTACTTC. Its translation: CASSKNYEQYF.

The V call is TRBV6-1, the J call TRBJ1-1; a weak D match, TRBD1 (6 bases). Germline lookup yields CDR1 MNHNS and CDR2 SASEGT. V was clipped by 4 bases and J by 4 bases, with 13 bases between them. The CDR3 extends over 14 amino acids. The CDR3 DNA reads TGTGCCAGCAGTGTCGAGGGAGGGGGCACTGAAGCTTTCTTT. Protein sequence: CASSVEGGGTEAFF.

This clone was detected a few times. The chain uses TRBV20-1 and TRBJ1-2, with D unresolved. The germline CDR1 and CDR2 sequences are DFQATT and SNEGSKA (reference sequence). Trimming stripped 5 bases from V and 5 bases from J, with 9 bases between. This CDR3 comprises 11 residues. The DNA of the CDR3 is TGCAGTGCTTGGGCGGGGTATGGCTACACCTTC. It translates to CSAWAGYGYTF.

This chain links TRBV7-9 with TRBJ1-4; 9 nucleotides match TRBD1. V shed 4 bases, J shed 4 bases, and the junction held 13 bases outside the gene matches. CDR3 length equals 18 residues. Germline V CDR1 and CDR2: SEHNR, FQNEAQ (reference sequence). The CDR3 DNA is TGTGCCAGCAGCTCCGGGGACAGGGAAGGGCGCGGTAATGAAAAACTGTTTTTT. This codes for CASSSGDREGRGNEKLFF.

The V and J genes are TRBV5-4 and TRBJ2-7; D may be TRBD1 or TRBD2 (5 bases each). V was pared by 4 bases and J by 3 bases, with 11 bases between. CDR1 and CDR2 from the germline V gene are SGHNT and YYREEE (reference sequence). This CDR3 is built from 13 residues. The DNA for the CDR3 is TGTGCCAGCAGCCCCCGGGACGGCTACGAGCAGTACTTC. It encodes CASSPRDGYEQYF.

The chain has TRBV15 and TRBJ2-1; 9 bases align to TRBD1. CDR3 size: 13 residues. V shed 8 bases and J 7 bases; nucleotides not matched to a gene: 6. The germline V gene has CDR1 LNHNV and CDR2 YYDKDF (reference sequence). CDR3: CATGTGFSNEQFF. The CDR3, as DNA: TGTGCCACCGGGACAGGGTTTTCAAATGAGCAGTTCTTC.

The chain couples TRBV7-9 to TRBJ1-1; tentatively, D is TRBD1 (5 bases). Trimming removed 6 bases from V and 4 bases from J, with 9 bases in between. The germline V gene encodes CDR1 SEHNR and CDR2 FQNEAQ (reference sequence). CDR3 length: 12 residues. The CDR3 nucleotides are TGTGCCAGCAGTTGGGACCCCACTGAAGCTTTCTTT. Amino acid sequence: CASSWDPTEAFF.

The rearrangement joins TRBV11-1 to TRBJ2-2; tentative D call: TRBD1 (6 bases). Germline assignment: CDR1 SGHAT and CDR2 FQDESV (reference sequence). V gave up 5 bases and J gave up 7 bases, with 23 bases separating them. The CDR3 sequence is 17 residues long. DNA for the CDR3: TGTGCCAGCAGCCATGAGAATCGTTACAGGGTTGTCGGGGAGCTGTTTTTT. Its protein product is CASSHENRYRVVGELFF.

This chain connects TRBV5-1 to TRBJ1-2; D remains ambiguous. The CDR3 runs to 14 residues. Germline assignment: CDR1 SGHRS and CDR2 YFSETQ. V was shortened by 0 bases and J by 0 bases, with 6 bases between the two germline ends. For the CDR3, the DNA is TGCGCCAGCAGCTTGGCCCCGGCTAACTATGGCTACACCTTC. Protein product: CASSLAPANYGYTF.

The J gene is TRBJ2-5, the V gene TRBV5-6; D gene uncertain. Germline V gene sequence: CDR1 SGHDT, CDR2 YYEEEE. The CDR3 totals 13 residues. V was clipped by 1 base and J by 7 bases, with 11 bases between them. The CDR3 reads CASSLSGFLTQYF. The CDR3 DNA sequence: TGTGCCAGCAGCTTGAGTGGGTTTTTGACCCAGTACTTC. Together with reference TRBV5-6 and TRBJ2-5, the CDR3 gives the full variable domain: DAGVTQSPTHLIKTRGQQVTLRCSPKSGHDTVSWYQQALGQGPQFIFQYYEEEERQRGNFPDRFSGHQFPNYSSELNVNALLLGDSALYLCASSLSGFLTQYFGPGTRLLVL.

V usage is TRBV6-5 and J usage is TRBJ1-6; D not resolved. The germline V gene encodes CDR1 MNHEY and CDR2 SVGAGI. CDR3 length equals 15 residues. The V end lost 0 bases, the J end lost 5 bases, and 8 bases lay between the germline ends. In DNA form, the CDR3 reads TGTGCCAGCAGTTACTCGGCAAGCGATAATTCACCCCTCCACTTT. It encodes CASSYSASDNSPLHF.

A remark on this clone: The germline gene is not matched at one end of the junction; a read error may be the cause. This sequence joins TRBV7-8 and TRBJ1-4; D is uncertain. The germline V gene has CDR1 SGHVS and CDR2 FQNEAQ. CDR3 length: 15 residues. CDR3 protein: CANSSGRWVNEKLFF. CDR3 nucleotide sequence: TGTGCCAACAGCTCAGGACGGTGGGTAAATGAAAAACTGTTTTTT. Full variable domain (missing parts from reference TRBV7-8 and TRBJ1-4): GAGVSQSPRYKVAKRGQDVALRCDPISGHVSLFWYQQALGQGPEFLTYFQNEAQLDKSGLPSDRFFAERPEGSVSTLKIQRTQQEDSAVYLCANSSGRWVNEKLFFGSGTQLSVL.

The chain links TRBV6-5 to TRBJ1-5, with 8 bases that match TRBD1. Germline-derived CDR1 and CDR2 are MNHEY and SVGAGI. After removal of 5 bases from V and 4 bases from J, the junction contained 7 bases not matched to a gene. The length of the CDR3 is 15 residues. CDR3 coding DNA: TGTGCCAGCAGTCCCCGACAGGGGCGAAATCAGCCCCAGCATTTT. Its protein product is CASSPRQGRNQPQHF.

The chain carries TRBV10-2 and TRBJ2-1; D possibly uses TRBD1 or TRBD2 (5 bases each). Trimming stripped 7 bases from V and 8 bases from J, with 12 bases between. The CDR3 covers 12 residues. The germline V gene encodes CDR1 WSHSY and CDR2 SAAADI. The CDR3 nucleotides are TGCGCCAGCATGGGACCCCAGGATGAGCAGTTCTTC. It translates to CASMGPQDEQFF.

This chain links TRBV23-1 with TRBJ1-2, with a possible D match to TRBD1 (6 bases). TRBV23-1 is flagged as an ORF with uncertain function. Trimming took 8 bases from V and 8 from J, leaving 18 bases between them. The CDR3 is 13 residues long. The chain's CDR3 is CASLRITGLGYTF. The DNA for the CDR3 is TGCGCCAGCCTACGAATAACAGGGTTGGGCTACACCTTC.